This T cell receptor (beta chain) was sequenced during a study of T cells in women clearing cervical HPV infection. Germline V CDR1 and CDR2: SGHDT, YYEEEE. This CDR3 is built from 15 residues. After removal of 3 bases from V and 2 bases from J, the junction contained 2 bases not matched to a gene. Sequencing used immunoSEQ multiplex PCR; TCRdb keeps in-frame clones, though not all of them. The repertoire table contains over 15,000 clones. Points on this clone: The read comes to an end 3 residues before the CDR3 does, leaving the germline J gene to fill in the end.

This receptor was taken from a woman between 18 and 70 years old with a cervical HPV16 infection that either progressed to CIN3+ or cleared (not recorded which). The material sequenced was blood buffy coat. The chain is built from TRBV5-6 and TRBJ2-1; 10 bases match TRBD1. The DNA read from the CDR3 is TGTGCCAGCAGCTGGACAGGGGGAACCTACAATGAG. Its protein is CASSWTGGTYNE. The complete CDR3 sequence is CASSWTGGTYNEQFF.